One and the same sample provided the 22 T cell receptor beta chains below, sequenced in a study of CD8 T cells in ankylosing spondylitis. For these TCRs, the target antigens are not known. Study findings and constraints: One TCR beta motif, made up of seven to nine highly homologous variants, appeared characteristic of ankylosing spondylitis blood.

TCRdb re-derived calls from the 5' RACE reads in MiXCR, one entry per CDR3 protein. The sample gives about 440,000 distinct CDR3 sequences, more than 15% of which show up once; approximately 1% is in the top ten. Input material: blood, either unsorted or a sorted T cell fraction (not recorded which). The source is a male donor with ankylosing spondylitis.

This rearrangement joins TRBV25-1 to TRBJ2-3; D is possibly TRBD1 or TRBD2 (5 bases each). The germline CDR1 and CDR2 sequences are MGHDK and SYGVNS. This CDR3 comprises 15 residues. V shed 7 bases and J shed 0 bases, with 14 bases lying between them. In DNA form, the CDR3 reads TGTGCCAGCACCGGGACGGAACGAAGCACAGATACGCAGTATTTT. This translates into CASTGTERSTDTQYF.

The V gene is TRBV20-1, the J gene TRBJ2-5; 9 nucleotides match TRBD2. Per the germline V gene, CDR1 is DFQATT and CDR2 is SNEGSKA (reference sequence). The J segment lost 5 bases and the V segment lost 5 bases, leaving 6 bases of the junction unmatched. The CDR3 runs to 13 residues. CDR3 protein: CSAPRLAAETQYF. The CDR3 region has the DNA TGCAGTGCTCCTCGACTAGCGGCGGAGACCCAGTACTTC.

This chain joins TRBV6-2 or TRBV6-3 and TRBJ1-6; no reliable D call. V was pared by 4 bases and J by 13 bases, with 14 bases between. This CDR3 is 13 amino acids long. Germline-derived CDR1 and CDR2 are MNHEY and SVGEGT. The CDR3 region is CASSSIADGPLHF. CDR3 in DNA: TGTGCCAGCAGTTCCATAGCCGACGGGCCCCTCCACTTT.

The V gene is TRBV4-1, the J gene TRBJ2-7; 7 bases map to TRBD1. CDR1 and CDR2 (germline): MGHRA, YSYEKL. Losses at the gene ends were 1 base for V and 3 bases for J; bases not matched to a gene: 6. The CDR3 consists of 15 residues. CDR3 loop: CASSQGFGQVYEQYF. In DNA, the CDR3 is TGCGCCAGCAGCCAAGGGTTTGGACAGGTCTACGAGCAGTACTTC.

The chain employs TRBV11-1 and TRBJ1-6; 11 bases agree with TRBD1. Losses at the gene ends were 1 base for V and 8 bases for J; bases not matched to a gene: 10. This CDR3 contains 18 residues. Germline V lookup: CDR1 SGHAT, CDR2 FQDESV (reference sequence). This CDR3 is CASSLGGQGVTIDSPLHF. Written as DNA, the CDR3 is TGTGCCAGCAGCTTAGGGGGACAGGGGGTGACCATAGATTCACCCCTCCACTTT.

The table lists this clonotype with a few counts. The chain has TRBV7-3 and TRBJ2-3; perhaps TRBD1 as D (7 bases). The CDR3 contains 14 residues. Looked up from germline, CDR1 is SGHTA and CDR2 is FQGTGA. The V gene lost 6 bases and the J gene lost 4 bases, with 14 bases spanning the gap. CDR3 amino acids: CASSRQGGSDTQYF. CDR3 DNA: TGTGCCAGCAGTCGACAGGGAGGTTCAGATACGCAGTATTTT. The variable domain in full, with the rest retrieved from reference TRBV7-3 and TRBJ2-3, is GAGVSQTPSNKVTEKGKYVELRCDPISGHTALYWYRQSLGQGPEFLIYFQGTGAADDSGLPNDRFFAVRPEGSVSTLKIQRTERGDSAVYLCASSRQGGSDTQYFGPGTRLTVL.

V is TRBV3-1 and J is TRBJ2-4; D possibly corresponds to TRBD2 (5 bases). Germline V gives CDR1 LGHDT, CDR2 YNNKEL (reference sequence). The CDR3 loop spans 12 amino acids. Trimming left V 1 base short and J 7 bases short, with 5 bases between. This chain's CDR3 is CASSQGGNIQYF. CDR3 in DNA: TGTGCCAGCAGCCAAGGAGGGAACATTCAGTACTTC.

This clonotype appeared a single time. The rearrangement links TRBV5-6 to TRBJ2-4; 12 nucleotides align to TRBD2. Germline loops: CDR1 SGHDT, CDR2 YYEEEE. Trimming cost V 0 bases and J 6 bases; bases outside gene matches: 7. CDR3 length: 17 residues. This CDR3 is CASSLESLAGGGNIQYF. In DNA form, the CDR3 reads TGTGCCAGCAGCTTGGAATCGCTAGCGGGAGGGGGAAACATTCAGTACTTC.

The chain combines TRBV18 with TRBJ1-1; a possible D gene is TRBD1 (6 bases). The CDR3 length is 14 residues. The V and J ends lost 3 bases and 3 bases respectively, with 11 bases between them. Germline V gene sequence: CDR1 KGHSH, CDR2 LQKENI. The CDR3 spells CASSPFRGDTEAFF. CDR3 coding DNA: TGTGCCAGCTCACCCTTCAGGGGTGACACTGAAGCTTTCTTT.

The chain employs TRBV29-1 and TRBJ2-1; D possibly uses TRBD1 or TRBD2 (6 bases each). CDR3 length: 14 residues. Trimming removed 5 bases from V and 9 bases from J, with 20 bases in between. CDR1 is SQVTM, CDR2 ANQGSEA, per germline. The CDR3 here is CSVLGAQGGVEQFF. The DNA of the CDR3 is TGCAGCGTTTTGGGGGCACAGGGCGGGGTTGAGCAGTTCTTC.

This clonotype was observed a few times. The rearrangement uses TRBV7-9 and TRBJ1-2; D might be TRBD1 (5 bases). The CDR3 covers 14 residues. Germline V gene sequence: CDR1 SEHNR, CDR2 FQNEAQ (reference sequence). Trimming took 5 bases from V and 8 from J, leaving 18 bases between them. The CDR3 here is CASSPSTTREGYTF. CDR3 sequence (DNA): TGTGCCAGCAGCCCAAGCACTACCAGGGAGGGCTACACCTTC.

The chain recombines TRBV12-3 or TRBV12-4 with TRBJ2-3; D assignment may be TRBD1 or TRBD2 (6 bases each). V gave up 2 bases and J gave up 8 bases, with 11 bases separating them. CDR3 length: 13 residues. The CDR3 DNA reads TGTGCCAGCAGTTTACGGGGGCGCCCTACGCAGTATTTT. This translates into CASSLRGRPTQYF.

The V and J genes are TRBV7-8 and TRBJ2-1; D remains unclear. Trimming stripped 5 bases from V and 4 bases from J, with 9 bases between. The CDR3 has 13 amino acids. Per germline, CDR1 SGHVS and CDR2 FQNEAQ. The CDR3 DNA sequence: TGTGCCAGCAGCACTCACACTTACAATGAGCAGTTCTTC. Translating gives CASSTHTYNEQFF.

This clonotype was seen a handful of times. The V call is TRBV5-1, the J call TRBJ2-3; 9 bases agree with TRBD1. The CDR3 is 16 amino acids. J lost 6 bases, V lost 4 bases, and 12 bases had no gene match. Germline V lookup: CDR1 SGHRS, CDR2 YFSETQ. The CDR3 nucleotides are TGCGCCAGCAGCCCACAACCGGGACAGGGTCTTGATACGCAGTATTTT. This gives the protein CASSPQPGQGLDTQYF.

The CDR3 nucleotides read TGTGCCTGGAGCCCCGATAGATCTTACTATGGCTACACCTTC. Encoded protein: CAWSPDRSYYGYTF. The rearrangement joins TRBV30 to TRBJ1-2; D is ambiguous. The CDR3 has 14 residues. Germline V gives CDR1 GTSNPN, CDR2 SVGIG (reference sequence). With 3 bases removed from V and 3 bases from J, the gap between germline ends came to 14 bases.

The V call is TRBV6-2 or TRBV6-3, the J call TRBJ1-5; D may be TRBD1 (6 bases). CDR1 and CDR2 from the germline V gene are MNHEY and SVGEGT. V was pared by 5 bases and J by 6 bases, with 17 bases between. CDR3 length: 15 residues. DNA of the CDR3: TGTGCCAGCAGTCCGAGGGGGGCCGGCGTTCAGCCCCAGCATTTT. Amino acid sequence: CASSPRGAGVQPQHF.

The V and J genes are TRBV6-1 and TRBJ2-1; 7 positions match TRBD2. Germline V gene sequence: CDR1 MNHNS, CDR2 SASEGT. This CDR3 has 13 amino acids. V trimming: 5 bases; J trimming: 8 bases; junction bases outside the gene matches: 6. CDR3 nucleotide sequence: TGTGCCAGCAGTCCCAGGGAGGGCGATGAGCAGTTCTTC. It codes for CASSPREGDEQFF.

This clonotype was seen a handful of times. The chain uses TRBV2 and TRBJ1-1, with TRBD1 identical over 10 bases. The CDR3 has 16 amino acids. Germline trimming cut 8 bases from V and 2 bases from J; bases unmatched to any gene: 11. Germline V gives CDR1 SNHLY, CDR2 FYNNEI. CDR3 bases: TGTGCCAGCCTGGGACAGGGGCTATTATCAAACACTGAAGCTTTCTTT. Residues: CASLGQGLLSNTEAFF.

The table lists this clonotype with a few counts. V is TRBV24-1 and J is TRBJ2-2; D is undetermined. V shed 6 bases and J shed 3 bases, with 7 bases lying between them. The CDR3 consists of 13 residues. CDR1 and CDR2 from the germline V gene are KGHDR and SFDVKD. The CDR3 region has the DNA TGTGCCACCAGTAAGGGATACACCGGGGAGCTGTTTTTT. Translation gives CATSKGYTGELFF.

The chain joins TRBV18 to TRBJ2-5; no clear D gene. Germline V CDR1 and CDR2: KGHSH, LQKENI. The CDR3 length is 12 residues. V dropped 5 bases and J dropped 5 bases, with 9 bases sitting between them. The CDR3 coding sequence is TGTGCCAGCTCAATAGGTCTGGAGACCCAGTACTTC. This codes for CASSIGLETQYF.

The J gene is TRBJ2-5, the V gene TRBV5-1, with unresolved D. The CDR3 is 12 amino acids. Germline V gene lookup returns CDR1 SGHRS and CDR2 YFSETQ. Trimming removed 10 bases at V and 5 bases at J, with 15 bases between. The CDR3 nucleotides read TGCGCCTCTGGCGTAGGGTTGGAGACCCAGTACTTC. It codes for CASGVGLETQYF.

This clonotype showed up just a few times. The gene calls are TRBV24-1 and TRBJ2-3, with D possibly matching TRBD1 (6 bases). Trimming stripped 3 bases from V and 1 base from J, with 10 bases between. The CDR3 totals 15 residues. In germline, CDR1 is KGHDR, CDR2 SFDVKD. As DNA, the CDR3 is TGTGCCACCAGTGATAGACAGGCCGGCACAGATACGCAGTATTTT. Residues: CATSDRQAGTDTQYF.